The next 8 T cell receptor beta chains were all read from a single sample in a study of T cells in Graves' hyperthyroidism and ophthalmopathy (dated by TCRdb to about 2019). Library construction relied on multiplex PCR. The reads were generated on an Illumina HiSeq 2000. The TCR beta CDR3 regions were amplified from the RNA transcripts. The TCR CDR3 was subjected to a first round of RT-PCR using the HTBI primer set and the Qiagen OneStep RT-PCR kit. The public reads were reanalyzed by TCRdb: fastp trimming at Q25, MiXCR alignment, in-frame beta chains only. Every distinct CDR3 protein forms one entry, paired with its most common genes and DNA. The sample records around 400,000 distinct CDR3 sequences, 15% to 19% of which are singletons. The top ten constitute roughly a quarter of the sample. Sequenced sample: blood. Source of these receptors: a woman between 18 and 29 years old with Graves' hyperthyroidism that later progressed to Graves' ophthalmopathy.

The sample holds many counts of this clonotype. The rearrangement links TRBV12-3 or TRBV12-4 to TRBJ2-5; TRBD2 might be the D (6 bases). The ends were cut back, 0 bases at V and 4 bases at J, with 15 bases in the middle. The CDR3 covers 16 residues. CDR3 sequence: CASSLALGLHVETQYF. The DNA of the CDR3 is TGTGCCAGCAGTTTAGCGCTGGGACTCCACGTAGAGACCCAGTACTTC.

This clonotype was observed a few times. The rearrangement joins TRBV7-2 to TRBJ2-2, with a possible D match to TRBD1 (6 bases). Trimming took 5 bases from V and 7 from J, leaving 11 bases between them. The CDR3 covers 13 residues. Germline V lookup: CDR1 SGHTA, CDR2 FQGNSA. The CDR3 spells CASSIRGSGELFF. CDR3 DNA sequence: TGTGCCAGCAGCATCAGGGGAAGCGGGGAGCTGTTTTTT.

This clonotype was recorded many times. CDR3 amino acids: CASSLAGTGGHQPQHF. As DNA, the CDR3 is TGTGCCAGCAGCTTAGCCGGGACAGGGGGCCATCAGCCCCAGCATTTT. The V gene is TRBV7-9, the J gene TRBJ1-5; 12 bases are shared with TRBD1. The length of the CDR3 is 16 residues. With 0 bases clipped from V and 5 bases from J, the junction kept 2 bases outside the gene matches. Per germline, CDR1 SEHNR and CDR2 FQNEAQ (reference sequence).

This rearrangement joins TRBV2 to TRBJ1-4; D is possibly TRBD1 (5 bases). V gave up 6 bases and J gave up 8 bases, with 19 bases separating them. The CDR3 has 15 residues. CDR1 is SNHLY, CDR2 FYNNEI, per germline. CDR3 region: CASRRSANRGEKLFF. For the CDR3, the DNA is TGTGCCAGCAGACGGTCAGCCAACCGGGGGGAAAAACTGTTTTTT.

This clonotype showed up just a few times. The CDR3 nucleotides are TGTGCCAGCAGCTTAATCCGCTACAGGGGGCGATCCACCGGGGAGCTGTTTTTT. Translating it yields CASSLIRYRGRSTGELFF. This sequence joins TRBV7-8 and TRBJ2-2; 9 bases align to TRBD1. Trimming cost V 2 bases and J 4 bases; bases outside gene matches: 11. This CDR3 is built from 18 residues. Germline V CDR1 and CDR2: SGHVS, FQNEAQ.

As to this clonotype: Since a much larger clone is just one base distant, this may be a read error. The DNA for the CDR3 is TGTGCCGGCAGTACGGGGGGGGAAGAAGAAGGGACCCAGTACTTC. Encoded protein: CAGSTGGEEEGTQYF. This chain joins TRBV28 and TRBJ2-5; TRBD2 matches at 8 bases. Germline-derived CDR1 and CDR2 are MDHEN and SYDVKM. The CDR3 spans 15 residues.

This clonotype has ten or more counts. This chain connects TRBV3-1 to TRBJ1-2; tentatively, D is TRBD1 (5 bases). Germline V CDR1 and CDR2: LGHDT, YNNKEL (reference sequence). The length of the CDR3 is 15 residues. V lost 0 bases to trimming and J lost 6 bases, with 14 bases between them. The CDR3 sequence is CASSQDSSGKHGYTF. The CDR3 nucleotides are TGTGCCAGCAGCCAAGATTCATCAGGGAAGCATGGCTACACCTTC.

This clonotype was detected a few times. The V call is TRBV7-9, the J call TRBJ2-5, with 8 bases aligning to TRBD1. The CDR3 contains 14 residues. Trimming took 2 bases from V and 5 from J; bases not matched to a gene: 4. CDR1 and CDR2 (germline): SEHNR, FQNEAQ (reference sequence). The CDR3 DNA reads TGTGCCAGCAGCTTACAGGGGGCGCGGGAGACCCAGTACTTC. It specifies CASSLQGARETQYF.